A single sample gave rise to the 25 T cell receptor beta chains below, sequenced in a study of radiotherapy plus CTLA-4 blockade in lung cancer. Data came from immunoSEQ multiplex PCR; TCRdb stores just in-frame clones and leaves some out. The data contain fewer than 65,000 clones, about 80% of them singletons. The sample was peripheral blood, taken from a patient treated with radiotherapy plus ipilimumab. These receptors were taken from a human donor with non-small cell lung cancer whose response to radiotherapy plus ipilimumab could not be evaluated.

The V call is TRBV15, the J call TRBJ2-3; TRBD1 agrees at 11 bases. The CDR3 totals 15 residues. V was clipped by 3 bases and J by 3 bases; unmatched bases: 2. Germline V gene sequence: CDR1 LNHNV, CDR2 YYDKDF (reference sequence). CDR3 sequence reads: CATSSRDRGTDTQYF. The CDR3 DNA reads TGTGCCACCAGCAGCCGGGACAGGGGGACAGATACGCAGTATTTT.

V usage is TRBV10-1 and J usage is TRBJ2-7; 7 nucleotides agree with TRBD1. The CDR3 totals 14 residues. J lost 3 bases, V lost 2 bases, and 4 bases had no gene match. CDR1 and CDR2 (germline): WNHNN, SYGVQD (reference sequence). The CDR3 sequence: CASSEGTENYEQYF. The DNA for the CDR3 is TGCGCCAGCAGTGAGGGGACAGAGAACTACGAGCAGTACTTC.

This clone has only one observation. This sequence joins TRBV6-4 and TRBJ2-5, with 12 bases identical to TRBD2. The last part of the DNA fits TRBJ2-7 better; the J call may be wrong. The CDR3 is 19 amino acids. CDR1 and CDR2 from the germline V gene are MRHNA and SNTAGT. The CDR3 nucleotides read TGTGCCAGCAGTGATCTGACTAGCGGGAGAATTTGGAGCTCCTACGAGCAGTACTTC. Its protein is CASSDLTSGRIWSSYEQYF.

This clone has a handful of counts. The rearrangement uses TRBV18 and TRBJ2-7; 7 nucleotides match TRBD1. This CDR3 spans 15 amino acids. CDR1 is KGHSH and CDR2 is LQKENI in the germline V gene. V shed 3 bases and J 3 bases; nucleotides not matched to a gene: 8. Written as DNA, the CDR3 is TGTGCCAGCTCACCCATTTCTACAGGGGTCTACGAGCAGTACTTC. Amino acid sequence: CASSPISTGVYEQYF.

CDR3 nucleotides: TGTGCCAGCAGTTTATTGGGGAACGTCGGACTAGCGAATGAGCAGTTCTTC. Protein: CASSLLGNVGLANEQFF. This chain uses TRBV27 with TRBJ2-1; 9 bases line up with TRBD2. V lost 1 base and J lost 7; bases outside the gene matches: 11. The CDR3 is 17 amino acids. From germline, CDR1 is MNHEY and CDR2 SMNVEV (reference sequence).

The chain combines TRBV7-2 with TRBJ2-5; 11 nucleotides align to TRBD2. Unmatched junction bases numbered 12, after V lost 7 bases and J lost 5 bases. CDR3 length: 16 residues. Germline V gene data show CDR1 as SGHTA and CDR2 as FQGNSA. In DNA, the CDR3 is TGTGCCAGCACATTAAGTCTAGCGGGGGGAATGGAGACCCAGTACTTC. Translation gives CASTLSLAGGMETQYF.

V usage is TRBV27 and J usage is TRBJ2-7, with TRBD2 as a possible D gene (5 bases). The CDR3 runs to 13 residues. The germline gives CDR1 MNHEY, CDR2 SMNVEV (reference sequence). V lost 2 bases and J 6 bases, leaving 11 bases between the germline ends. The CDR3 nucleotides are TGTGCCAGCAGTTTAGCCCTGGGAGCCGAGCAGTACTTC. Translation: CASSLALGAEQYF.

The V call is TRBV5-6, the J call TRBJ1-1, with D perhaps matching TRBD1 (6 bases). This CDR3 has 15 amino acids. The germline V gene has CDR1 SGHDT and CDR2 YYEEEE. The V end was cut by 5 bases, the J end by 2 bases, with 16 bases between. The CDR3 here is CASSDLGGLNTEAFF. Here the CDR3 DNA reads TGTGCCAGCAGTGATCTTGGGGGCCTTAACACTGAAGCTTTCTTT. The full variable domain, its missing parts supplied by reference TRBV5-6 and TRBJ1-1, is DAGVTQSPTHLIKTRGQQVTLRCSPKSGHDTVSWYQQALGQGPQFIFQYYEEEERQRGNFPDRFSGHQFPNYSSELNVNALLLGDSALYLCASSDLGGLNTEAFFGQGTRLTVV.

As DNA, the CDR3 is TGCGCCAGCAGCCAAGGCCAGGGATGGGCCAATGAGCAGTTCTTC. Translating gives CASSQGQGWANEQFF. V is TRBV4-1 and J is TRBJ2-1; D perhaps matches TRBD1 (5 bases). Looked up from germline, CDR1 is MGHRA and CDR2 is YSYEKL. Deletions cut 1 base from V and 6 bases from J, with 13 bases between. The CDR3 is made up of 15 amino acids.

In this sample, this clone turned up a few times. The genes are TRBV10-3 and TRBJ1-6; D is unresolved. Germline-derived CDR1 and CDR2 are ENHRY and SYGVKD. The length of the CDR3 is 14 residues. V lost 6 bases to trimming and J lost 0 bases, with 6 bases between them. CDR3 sequence: CAIRNSSYNSPLHF. DNA for the CDR3: TGTGCCATCAGGAACAGCTCCTATAATTCACCCCTCCACTTT.

The chain has TRBV4-1 and TRBJ1-1; TRBD1 matches 8 bases. The germline CDR1 and CDR2 sequences are MGHRA and YSYEKL. The J segment lost 7 bases and the V segment lost 0 bases, leaving 7 bases of the junction unmatched. The CDR3 contains 15 residues. This CDR3 reads CASSQDGGTGVEAFF. CDR3 sequence (DNA): TGCGCCAGCAGCCAAGACGGAGGGACAGGTGTTGAAGCTTTCTTT.

This clone was seen only once. Here the CDR3 reads CASSLLFTDTQYF. As DNA, the CDR3 is TGTGCCAGCAGCCTCCTTTTCACAGATACGCAGTATTTT. J is TRBJ2-3 and V is TRBV11-3, with no clear D. Per germline, CDR1 SGHNT and CDR2 YENEEA. V lost 5 bases and J 2 bases, leaving 8 bases between the germline ends. This CDR3 has 13 residues.

The gene calls are TRBV18 and TRBJ2-7; D might be TRBD1 (5 bases). Germline V gives CDR1 KGHSH, CDR2 LQKENI. This CDR3 has 15 residues. The V end lost 2 bases, the J end lost 0 bases, and 11 bases lay between the germline ends. CDR3 DNA: TGTGCCAGCTCACCAAAGACAGCGTCCTCCTACGAGCAGTACTTC. It specifies CASSPKTASSYEQYF.

The V call is TRBV6-6, the J call TRBJ2-3, with TRBD1 matching over 9 bases. The CDR3 runs to 13 residues. Germline-derived CDR1 and CDR2 are MNHNY and SVGAGI (reference sequence). Trimming cost V 10 bases and J 5 bases; bases outside gene matches: 7. The CDR3 DNA sequence: TGTGCCACCAGGACAGGGGAAGTAGATACGCAGTATTTT. Amino acids: CATRTGEVDTQYF.

The chain links TRBV27 to TRBJ2-1, with D possibly being TRBD2 (6 bases). Germline V gives CDR1 MNHEY, CDR2 SMNVEV (reference sequence). The CDR3 has 15 residues. V was pared by 4 bases and J by 1 base, with 11 bases between. The CDR3 DNA reads TGTGCCAGCAGTTCGGCGGGGAGTTCCTACAATGAGCAGTTCTTC. It is translated as CASSSAGSSYNEQFF.

This rearrangement joins TRBV2 to TRBJ2-6; the D gene is possibly TRBD1 (6 bases). The ends were cut back, 8 bases at V and 0 bases at J, with 17 bases in the middle. The germline V gene has CDR1 SNHLY and CDR2 FYNNEI. The CDR3 contains 17 residues. In nucleotides, the CDR3 is TGTGCCAGCTTAACAGGGATAACCGACTCTGGGGCCAACGTCCTGACTTTC. This gives the protein CASLTGITDSGANVLTF.

J is TRBJ1-2 and V is TRBV20-1; D remains ambiguous. The CDR3 length is 11 residues. CDR1 is DFQATT, CDR2 SNEGSKA, per germline (reference sequence). The V gene lost 5 bases and the J gene lost 5 bases, with 9 bases spanning the gap. The CDR3 nucleotides read TGCAGTGCTCCGGGTCTTTATGGCTACACCTTC. This sequence encodes CSAPGLYGYTF.

In its sample, this clone was seen once. The chain couples TRBV25-1 to TRBJ2-2; D is perhaps TRBD1 (6 bases). The V gene lost 7 bases and the J gene lost 5 bases, with 8 bases spanning the gap. This CDR3 is built from 12 residues. Germline assignment: CDR1 MGHDK and CDR2 SYGVNS. The CDR3 sequence is CASTRGTGELFF. The CDR3 nucleotides are TGTGCCAGCACCAGGGGTACCGGGGAGCTGTTTTTT. The full variable domain, rest sourced from reference TRBV25-1 and TRBJ2-2, is EADIYQTPRYLVIGTGKKITLECSQTMGHDKMYWYQQDPGMELHLIHYSYGVNSTEKGDLSSESTVSRIRTEHFPLTLESARPSHTSQYLCASTRGTGELFFGEGSRLTVL.

The rearrangement uses TRBV7-9 and TRBJ2-5; weak D call: TRBD2 (5 bases). V was shortened by 5 bases and J by 2 bases, with 9 bases between the two germline ends. Germline CDR1 and CDR2: SEHNR and FQNEAQ (reference sequence). This CDR3 has 13 residues. In DNA, the CDR3 is TGTGCCAGCAGCCACCGGGGTCAAGAGACCCAGTACTTC. Protein sequence: CASSHRGQETQYF.

This clone was seen more than once but under ten times. Distinct nucleotide sequences in the sample also encode this CDR3. V and J are TRBV30 and TRBJ2-2; D is undetermined. CDR3 size: 14 residues. Germline CDR1 reads GTSNPN; CDR2 reads SVGIG (reference sequence). The V end lost 1 base, the J end lost 0 bases, and 6 bases lay between the germline ends. CDR3 sequence reads: CAWSAGTNTGELFF. The CDR3, as DNA: TGTGCCTGGAGTGCCGGTACGAACACCGGGGAGCTGTTTTTT.

A few counts support this clone. The gene calls are TRBV28 and TRBJ2-4; D may be TRBD1 (6 bases). V was trimmed by 1 base and J by 1 base, leaving 23 bases between them. The CDR3 runs to 20 residues. Per germline, CDR1 MDHEN and CDR2 SYDVKM. CDR3 protein: CASSLFLRFSTGKAKNIQYF. For the CDR3, the DNA is TGTGCCAGCAGTTTATTTCTTAGGTTCTCTACAGGGAAGGCCAAAAACATTCAGTACTTC.

The rearrangement joins TRBV9 to TRBJ2-7; 9 bases align to TRBD1. CDR3 length: 15 residues. The germline V gene encodes CDR1 SGDLS and CDR2 YYNGEE. J gave up 3 bases and V 3 bases, and 7 bases lay outside the gene matches. CDR3: CASSAQDRGLYEQYF. CDR3 bases: TGTGCCAGCAGCGCCCAGGACAGGGGACTCTACGAGCAGTACTTC. Complete variable domain (other parts from reference TRBV9 and TRBJ2-7): DSGVTQTPKHLITATGQRVTLRCSPRSGDLSVYWYQQSLDQGLQFLIQYYNGEERAKGNILERFSAQQFPDLHSELNLSSLELGDSALYFCASSAQDRGLYEQYFGPGTRLTVT.

The chain links TRBV4-3 to TRBJ1-1; 11 nucleotides match TRBD1. Germline V gene data show CDR1 as LGHNA and CDR2 as YSLEER. V was pared by 0 bases and J by 1 base, with 10 bases of the junction left unmatched. This CDR3 is 19 amino acids long. CDR3 region: CASSQDGVGTGGQNTEAFF. The CDR3 DNA reads as TGCGCCAGCAGCCAAGATGGCGTGGGGACAGGGGGACAGAACACTGAAGCTTTCTTT.

This rearrangement joins TRBV25-1 to TRBJ2-1; D is possibly TRBD1 (6 bases). The germline V and J ends were trimmed by 4 bases and 7 bases, with 23 bases remaining between them. The CDR3 runs 17 residues. Per the germline V gene, CDR1 is MGHDK and CDR2 is SYGVNS. The CDR3 is CASSGDTFSIVVNEQFF. DNA for the CDR3: TGTGCCAGCAGTGGGGACACATTTTCTATAGTGGTTAATGAGCAGTTCTTC. Based on the CDR3 plus reference TRBV25-1 and TRBJ2-1, the full variable domain is EADIYQTPRYLVIGTGKKITLECSQTMGHDKMYWYQQDPGMELHLIHYSYGVNSTEKGDLSSESTVSRIRTEHFPLTLESARPSHTSQYLCASSGDTFSIVVNEQFFGPGTRLTVL.

This clone was found once. The J gene is TRBJ1-1, the V gene TRBV6-5, with D tentatively TRBD1 (6 bases). V lost 7 bases and J lost 4, with 16 bases in between. The CDR3 is made up of 14 amino acids. In germline, CDR1 is MNHEY, CDR2 SVGAGI. The CDR3 sequence: CASNPAGESTEAFF. CDR3 in DNA: TGTGCCAGCAACCCCGCAGGGGAAAGCACTGAAGCTTTCTTT.